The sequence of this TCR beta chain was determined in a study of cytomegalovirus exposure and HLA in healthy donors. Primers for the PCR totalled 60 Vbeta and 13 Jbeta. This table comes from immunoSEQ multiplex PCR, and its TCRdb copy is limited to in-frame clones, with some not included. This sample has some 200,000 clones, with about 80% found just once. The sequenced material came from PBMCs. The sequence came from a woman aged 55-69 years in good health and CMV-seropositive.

The CDR3 sequence: CASSGRAYNSPLHF. In DNA form, the CDR3 reads TGTGCCAGCAGCGGCCGGGCCTATAATTCACCCCTCCACTTT. V gene TRBV9 combines with J gene TRBJ1-6; no clear D gene. The V end lost 3 bases, the J end lost 2 bases, and 6 bases lay between the germline ends. CDR3 size: 14 residues. The germline V gene encodes CDR1 SGDLS and CDR2 YYNGEE.